This T cell receptor beta chain derives from a study of vaccination effects on CD4 cells after COVID-19. The wider study: Post-vaccine specimens arrived a median 72 days past the second dose. The study, taken as a whole, reports: Few convalescent patients, and no early post-infection timepoints, were available to the study. Pronounced clonal contraction occurred in clones induced by infection and by vaccine late after vaccination.

Having been cultured for roughly 10 days, the cells underwent CD4+ T cell isolation. Two doses of either BNT162b2 or mRNA-1273 were given to each participant. This clone was detected a few times. Its antigen remains unknown. Sequencing used immunoSEQ multiplex PCR; TCRdb keeps in-frame clones, though not all of them. The sample carries more than 60,000 clones, 74% recorded once. The source material was CD4+ T cells from PBMCs cultured without peptide, sampled after COVID-19 vaccination. This TCR came from a human donor who received a COVID-19 vaccine.

The DNA of the CDR3 is TGCGCCAGCAGCCAAGAGGCCCTACAGGGCCCGGCTCCTCTCAATGAGCAGTTCTTC. It encodes CASSQEALQGPAPLNEQFF. This chain connects TRBV4-3 to TRBJ2-1; possibly TRBD1 for D (6 bases). V lost 0 bases to trimming and J lost 6 bases, with 24 bases between them. CDR1 is LGHNA and CDR2 is YSLEER in the germline V gene. The CDR3 contains 19 residues.